The source of this T cell receptor beta chain is a study of T cells in Graves' hyperthyroidism and ophthalmopathy. Study observations and caveats: Researchers found most expanded thyroid clonotypes above 0.001 in blood as well.

Amplification of TCR beta CDR3 regions used RNA as the template. First-round RT-PCR with HTBI primers amplified the TCR CDR3 region. In TCRdb, the multiplex PCR reads were re-called with MiXCR into one record per CDR3 protein. This sample carries approximately 480,000 distinct CDR3 sequences, more than 20% of them seen once, and the ten largest clones take around 27%. To note about this clonotype: Its antigen is currently unknown.

The PBMCs were taken from around 9 ml of fresh peripheral blood. Trimming removed 3 bases from V and 0 bases from J, with 16 bases in between. CDR3 size: 18 residues. Germline V gives CDR1 SGHRS, CDR2 YFSETQ. The sequence derives from a man aged 18 to 29 with Graves' hyperthyroidism. Sequenced material: blood. The genes are TRBV5-1 and TRBJ2-6, with D possibly TRBD1 on 5 matching bases. The CDR3 region is CASSSTAIKTSGANVLTF. The CDR3 DNA follows: TGCGCCAGCAGCTCGACAGCCATAAAAACCTCTGGGGCCAACGTCCTGACTTTC.